Following are 8 T cell receptor beta chains from one sample sequenced in a study of shared clonotypes between healthy human individuals. Here immunoSEQ multiplex PCR was the method, and the copy in TCRdb shows in-frame clones only, minus some. The repertoire holds just over 2,000,000 clones, with about 95% as singletons. The sequenced material came from naive CD4+ T cells sorted from blood. Subset of the sample: CD45RA+ positively selected. The receptors stem from a man aged 18-30 years in good health.

The J gene is TRBJ1-2, the V gene TRBV19; D perhaps matches TRBD1 (5 bases). The CDR3 has 13 residues. The V gene lost 4 bases and the J gene lost 3 bases, with 9 bases spanning the gap. Germline V gene sequence: CDR1 LNHDA, CDR2 SQIVND (reference sequence). CDR3 protein: CASSTQAYYGYTF. CDR3 nucleotide sequence: TGTGCCAGTAGTACACAGGCTTACTATGGCTACACCTTC.

The chain carries TRBV6-6 and TRBJ2-7; tentative D call: TRBD2 (6 bases). The CDR3 totals 14 residues. V was clipped by 7 bases and J by 1 base, with 14 bases between them. The germline gives CDR1 MNHNY, CDR2 SVGAGI (reference sequence). CDR3 sequence (DNA): TGTGCCAGCACAATCGGGGGAGGTTCCTACGAGCAGTACTTC. It translates to CASTIGGGSYEQYF.

V is TRBV28 and J is TRBJ2-3, with D uncertain. Germline loops: CDR1 MDHEN, CDR2 SYDVKM. The CDR3 runs to 15 residues. V lost 3 bases and J 4 bases, leaving 14 bases between the germline ends. The CDR3 DNA sequence: TGTGCCAGCAGTTTTCGTACCCTCGGCCCAGATACGCAGTATTTT. It yields the protein CASSFRTLGPDTQYF.

This sequence joins TRBV2 and TRBJ2-2, with a tentative D call TRBD2 (5 bases). The V end lost 7 bases, the J end lost 0 bases, and 12 bases lay between the germline ends. CDR3 size: 15 residues. CDR1 and CDR2 (germline): SNHLY, FYNNEI. The CDR3 nucleotides are TGTGCCAGCAATCCGGCCGGGGCGAACACCGGGGAGCTGTTTTTT. Amino acids: CASNPAGANTGELFF.

This clone was detected only once. The gene calls are TRBV5-4 and TRBJ2-7; 9 bases are a match to TRBD2. CDR3 length: 15 amino acids. Germline V CDR1 and CDR2: SGHNT, YYREEE (reference sequence). After removal of 4 bases from V and 5 bases from J, the junction contained 10 bases not matched to a gene. DNA of the CDR3: TGTGCCAGCAGCCGCGGGAGGGGGCGCGGCAACGAGCAGTACTTC. Amino acids: CASSRGRGRGNEQYF.

This rearrangement joins TRBV5-1 to TRBJ2-7, with D possibly being TRBD2 (6 bases). Trimming took off 3 bases at V and 4 bases at J, with 17 bases between the two ends. Germline-derived CDR1 and CDR2 are SGHRS and YFSETQ. The CDR3 length is 15 residues. The CDR3 DNA reads TGCGCCAGCAGCTCGCGAATGCGGGGATTTTACGAGCAGTACTTC. It specifies CASSSRMRGFYEQYF.

V gene TRBV2 combines with J gene TRBJ2-3; no reliable D call. Germline V gene lookup returns CDR1 SNHLY and CDR2 FYNNEI. Trimming took off 7 bases at V and 6 bases at J, with 8 bases between the two ends. The CDR3 is made up of 11 amino acids. The CDR3 nucleotides read TGTGCCAGCAAAGCGCTCGATACGCAGTATTTT. Protein sequence: CASKALDTQYF.

The chain employs TRBV5-1 and TRBJ2-1; 11 bases agree with TRBD1. Germline trimming cut 0 bases from V and 6 bases from J; bases unmatched to any gene: 5. The CDR3 is 16 amino acids. Per the germline V gene, CDR1 is SGHRS and CDR2 is YFSETQ. This chain's CDR3 is CASSLEFGTGGNEQFF. CDR3 nucleotides: TGCGCCAGCAGCTTGGAGTTTGGGACAGGGGGCAATGAGCAGTTCTTC.